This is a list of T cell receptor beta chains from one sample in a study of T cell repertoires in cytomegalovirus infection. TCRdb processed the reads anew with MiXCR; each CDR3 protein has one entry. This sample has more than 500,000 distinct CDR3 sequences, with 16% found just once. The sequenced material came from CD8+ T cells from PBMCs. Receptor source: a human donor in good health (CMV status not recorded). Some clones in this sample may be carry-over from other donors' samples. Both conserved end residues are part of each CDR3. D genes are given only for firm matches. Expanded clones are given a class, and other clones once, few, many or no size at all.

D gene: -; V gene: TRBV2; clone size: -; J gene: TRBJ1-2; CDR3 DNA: TGTGCCAGTCCCAGAGTGGCTAACTATGGCTACACCTTC; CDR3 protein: CASPRVANYGYTF
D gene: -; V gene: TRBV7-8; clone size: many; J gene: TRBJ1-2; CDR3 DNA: TGTGCCAGCAGCTTACCAGGGGCTAACTATGGCTACACCTTC; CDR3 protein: CASSLPGANYGYTF
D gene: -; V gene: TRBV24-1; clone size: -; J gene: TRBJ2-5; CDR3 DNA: TGTGCCACCAGTGATGCAGATCAAGAGACCCAGTACTTC; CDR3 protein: CATSDADQETQYF
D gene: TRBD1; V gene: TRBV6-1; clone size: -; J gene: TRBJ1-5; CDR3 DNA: TGTGCCAGCAGCCCCGGGACAGGGAATAGCAATCAGCCCCAGCATTTT; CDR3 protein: CASSPGTGNSNQPQHF
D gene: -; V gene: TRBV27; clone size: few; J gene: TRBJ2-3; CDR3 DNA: TGTGCCAGCAGTATGCAGGGACCCCACCTATATGGCACAGATACGCAGTATTTT; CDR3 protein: CASSMQGPHLYGTDTQYF
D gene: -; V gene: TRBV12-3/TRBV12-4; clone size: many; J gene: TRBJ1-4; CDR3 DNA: TGTGCCAGCAGTTTTCGGCAGGGTGGTGAAAAACTGTTTTTT; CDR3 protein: CASSFRQGGEKLFF
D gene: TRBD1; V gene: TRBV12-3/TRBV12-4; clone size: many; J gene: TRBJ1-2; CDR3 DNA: TGTGCCAGCAGTATGACAGGGGGGATCTATGGCTACACCTTC; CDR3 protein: CASSMTGGIYGYTF
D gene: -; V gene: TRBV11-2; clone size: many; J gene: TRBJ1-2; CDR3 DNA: TGTGCCAGCAGCTTAGACCCTGTAAATGGCTACACCTTC; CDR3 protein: CASSLDPVNGYTF
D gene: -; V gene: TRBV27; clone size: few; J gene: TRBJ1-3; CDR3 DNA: TGTGCCAGCAGTGCCACAGGGTCTGGAAACACCATATATTTT; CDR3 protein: CASSATGSGNTIYF
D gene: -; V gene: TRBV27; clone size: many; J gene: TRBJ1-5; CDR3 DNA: TGTGCCAGCAGTCCTTGGACAGATAATAGCAATCAGCCCCAGCATTTT; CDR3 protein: CASSPWTDNSNQPQHF
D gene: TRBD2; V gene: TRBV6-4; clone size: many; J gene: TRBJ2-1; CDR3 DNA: TGTGCCAGCAGTGCGACCGGGACTAGCGGTTTCAATGAGCAGTTCTTC; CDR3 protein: CASSATGTSGFNEQFF
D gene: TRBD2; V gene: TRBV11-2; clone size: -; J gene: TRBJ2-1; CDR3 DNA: TGTGCCAGCAGCTCCCATGGCAACGGGAGGGCAGCTATCAATGAGCAGTTCTTC; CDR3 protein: CASSSHGNGRAAINEQFF
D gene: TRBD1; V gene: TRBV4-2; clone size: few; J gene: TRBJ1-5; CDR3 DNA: TGTGCCAGCAGCCAAGGGATTCCGGGACAGAGCAATCAGCCCCAGCATTTT; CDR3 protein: CASSQGIPGQSNQPQHF
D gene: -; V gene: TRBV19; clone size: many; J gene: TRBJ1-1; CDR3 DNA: TGTGCCAGTAGTATCTTTATGGACGGCATGAACACTGAAGCTTTCTTT; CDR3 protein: CASSIFMDGMNTEAFF
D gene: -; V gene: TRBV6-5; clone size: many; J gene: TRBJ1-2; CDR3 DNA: TGTGCCAGCAGTTACTCGGCGGGAGATGGCTACACCTTC; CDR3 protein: CASSYSAGDGYTF
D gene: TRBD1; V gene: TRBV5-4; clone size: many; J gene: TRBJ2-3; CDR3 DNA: TGTGCCAGCAGACGGGACAGGGGGCGAGGAGATACGCAGTATTTT; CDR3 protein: CASRRDRGRGDTQYF
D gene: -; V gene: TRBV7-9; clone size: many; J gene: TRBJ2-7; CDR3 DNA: TGTGCCAGCAGCTTATCTGAGACAGCGAGTTCCGAGCAGTACTTC; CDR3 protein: CASSLSETASSEQYF
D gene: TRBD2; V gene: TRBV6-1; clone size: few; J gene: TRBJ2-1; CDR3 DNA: TGTGCCAGCAGTGAAATGGGCGGGGGGGCTAATGAGCAGTTCTTC; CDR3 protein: CASSEMGGGANEQFF
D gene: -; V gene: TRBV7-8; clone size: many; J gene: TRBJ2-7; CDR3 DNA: TGTGCCAGCAGCCCAAGATTGGGACCTAACTCCTACGAGCAGTACTTC; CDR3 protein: CASSPRLGPNSYEQYF
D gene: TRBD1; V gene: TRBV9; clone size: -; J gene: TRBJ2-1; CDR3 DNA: TGTGCCAGCAGCTCAACCGGGACAGAATTCAATGAGCAGTTCTTC; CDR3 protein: CASSSTGTEFNEQFF
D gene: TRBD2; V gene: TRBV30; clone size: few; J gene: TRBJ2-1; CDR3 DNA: TGTGCCTGGAGTGTAAGAGCGGGGGGAAGGGATGAGCAGTTCTTC; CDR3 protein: CAWSVRAGGRDEQFF
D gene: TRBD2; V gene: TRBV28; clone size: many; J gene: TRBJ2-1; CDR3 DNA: TGTGCCAGCAGTTTATTGGCCCTAGCGGGAGGGAACAATGAGCAGTTCTTC; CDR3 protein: CASSLLALAGGNNEQFF
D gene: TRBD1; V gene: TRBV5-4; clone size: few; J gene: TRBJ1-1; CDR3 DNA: TGTGCCAGCAGCATAAGGACAGGGTTGCTCACTGAAGCTTTCTTT; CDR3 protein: CASSIRTGLLTEAFF
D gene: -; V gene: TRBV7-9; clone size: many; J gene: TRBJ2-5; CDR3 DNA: TGTGCCAGCAGCTTAACCTTCCAAGAGACCCAGTACTTC; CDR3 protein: CASSLTFQETQYF
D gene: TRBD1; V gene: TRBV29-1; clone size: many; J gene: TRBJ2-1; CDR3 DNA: TGCAGCAGGACAGGGGGAGATCCTAATGAGCAGTTCTTC; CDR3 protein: CSRTGGDPNEQFF
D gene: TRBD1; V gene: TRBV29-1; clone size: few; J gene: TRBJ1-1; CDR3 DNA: TGCAGCGTTGAAGGCGAGATTCAGGACAGGGGGCAGAACACTGAAGCTTTCTTT; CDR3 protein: CSVEGEIQDRGQNTEAFF
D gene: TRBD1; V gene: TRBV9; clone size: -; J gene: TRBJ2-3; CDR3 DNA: TGTGCCAGCAGCGTAGATGGGGGACAGACCACAGATACGCAGTATTTT; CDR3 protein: CASSVDGGQTTDTQYF
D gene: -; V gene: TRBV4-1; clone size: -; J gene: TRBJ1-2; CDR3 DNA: TGCGCCAGCAGCCAAGATGAAGGAGGGAGGATGCACTATGGCTACACCTTC; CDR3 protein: CASSQDEGGRMHYGYTF
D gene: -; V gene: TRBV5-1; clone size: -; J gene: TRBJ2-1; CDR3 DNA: TGCGCCAGCAGCTTGACTCGGAGGGGAAATGAGCAGTTCTTC; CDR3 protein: CASSLTRRGNEQFF
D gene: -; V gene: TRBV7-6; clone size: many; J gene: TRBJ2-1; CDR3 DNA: TGTGCCAGCAGCTTAGTAGGGGACACTTACAATGAGCAGTTCTTC; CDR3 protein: CASSLVGDTYNEQFF